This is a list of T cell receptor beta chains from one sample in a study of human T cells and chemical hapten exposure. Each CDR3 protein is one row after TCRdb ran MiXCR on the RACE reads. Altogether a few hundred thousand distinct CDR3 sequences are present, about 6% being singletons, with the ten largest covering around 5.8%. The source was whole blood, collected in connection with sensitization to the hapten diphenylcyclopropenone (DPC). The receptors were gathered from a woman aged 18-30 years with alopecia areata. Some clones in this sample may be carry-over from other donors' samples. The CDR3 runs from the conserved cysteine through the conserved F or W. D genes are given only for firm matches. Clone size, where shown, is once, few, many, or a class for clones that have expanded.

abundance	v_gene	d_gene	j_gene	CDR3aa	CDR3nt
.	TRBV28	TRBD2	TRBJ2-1	CASSSQSGTSINEQFF	TGTGCCAGCAGTTCTCAATCCGGGACTAGCATCAATGAGCAGTTCTTC
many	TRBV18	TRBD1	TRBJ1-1	CASSPGQGRSEAFF	TGTGCCAGCTCACCAGGACAGGGGAGGTCTGAAGCTTTCTTT
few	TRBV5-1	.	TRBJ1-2	CASSLSGYGYTF	TGCGCCAGCAGCTTGAGCGGATATGGCTACACCTTC
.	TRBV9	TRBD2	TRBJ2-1	CASSLRGEVGAYNEQFF	TGTGCCAGCAGCCTCCGGGGGGAGGTCGGGGCCTACAATGAGCAGTTCTTC
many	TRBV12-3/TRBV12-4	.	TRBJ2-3	CASSPNSGPRTDTQYF	TGTGCCAGCAGCCCAAACTCCGGGCCTCGCACAGATACGCAGTATTTT
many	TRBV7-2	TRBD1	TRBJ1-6	CASSPGQGVTNSPLHF	TGTGCCAGCAGCCCGGGACAGGGGGTGACTAATTCACCCCTCCACTTT
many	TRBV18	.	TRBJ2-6	CASSPPGLSDGANVLTF	TGTGCCAGCTCACCTCCGGGGCTAAGTGATGGGGCCAACGTCCTGACTTTC
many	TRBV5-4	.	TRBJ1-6	CASSLRQGDSPLHF	TGTGCCAGCAGCTTGCGGCAGGGCGACTCACCCCTCCACTTT
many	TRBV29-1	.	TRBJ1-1	CSVEGGWHTEAFF	TGCAGCGTGGAGGGGGGATGGCACACTGAAGCTTTCTTT
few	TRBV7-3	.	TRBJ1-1	CASSLMSEGDTEAFF	TGTGCCAGCAGCTTAATGAGTGAGGGCGACACTGAAGCTTTCTTT
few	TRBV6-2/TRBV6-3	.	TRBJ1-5	CASSYSLMSNQPQHF	TGTGCCAGCAGTTACTCCTTGATGAGCAATCAGCCCCAGCATTTT
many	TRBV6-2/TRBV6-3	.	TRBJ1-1	CASSYAGSKNTEAFF	TGTGCCAGCAGTTATGCCGGGTCCAAGAACACTGAAGCTTTCTTT
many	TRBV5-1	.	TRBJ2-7	CASSSGTPYEQYF	TGCGCCAGCAGTTCTGGTACCCCCTACGAGCAGTACTTC
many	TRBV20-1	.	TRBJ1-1	CSAPGRRMNTEAFF	TGCAGTGCCCCGGGACGGCGGATGAACACTGAAGCTTTCTTT
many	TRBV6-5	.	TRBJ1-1	CASSRGVDTEAFF	TGTGCCAGTTCCCGGGGGGTAGACACTGAAGCTTTCTTT
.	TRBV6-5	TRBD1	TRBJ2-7	CASSYGQGTRREQYF	TGTGCCAGCAGTTACGGACAGGGTACGAGGCGCGAGCAGTACTTC
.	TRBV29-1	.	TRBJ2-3	CSVEDIGVTDTQYF	TGCAGCGTTGAAGACATCGGGGTCACAGATACGCAGTATTTT
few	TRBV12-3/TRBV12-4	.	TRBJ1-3	CASSLVQAEGNTIYF	TGTGCCAGCAGTTTAGTGCAGGCGGAAGGAAACACCATATATTTT
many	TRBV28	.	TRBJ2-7	CASSLGEYEQYF	TGTGCCAGCAGTTTAGGAGAATACGAGCAGTACTTC
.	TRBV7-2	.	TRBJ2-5	CASSLEAGFETQYF	TGTGCCAGCAGCTTAGAAGCCGGGTTCGAGACCCAGTACTTC
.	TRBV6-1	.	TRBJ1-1	CASLLGGNTEAFF	TGTGCCAGCCTTCTTGGGGGTAACACTGAAGCTTTCTTT
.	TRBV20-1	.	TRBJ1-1	CSARVVGVTKTEAFF	TGCAGTGCTAGAGTAGTCGGGGTAACGAAAACTGAAGCTTTCTTT
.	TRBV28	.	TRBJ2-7	CASSPFSGPYEQYF	TGTGCCAGCAGCCCCTTTTCCGGACCCTACGAGCAGTACTTC
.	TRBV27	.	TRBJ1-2	CASAGTSNYGYTF	TGTGCCAGCGCAGGGACTTCTAACTATGGCTACACCTTC
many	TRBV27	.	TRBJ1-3	CASRLWTSGNTIYF	TGTGCCAGCAGACTTTGGACTTCTGGAAACACCATATATTTT
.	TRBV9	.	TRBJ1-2	CASSPGIRGYTF	TGTGCCAGCAGCCCCGGTATACGTGGCTACACCTTC
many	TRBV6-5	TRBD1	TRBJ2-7	CASSGQGSHEQYF	TGTGCCAGCAGTGGACAGGGGTCCCACGAGCAGTACTTC
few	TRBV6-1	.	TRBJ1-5	CASSEGTGTGQPQHF	TGTGCCAGCAGTGAGGGAACAGGGACGGGTCAGCCCCAGCATTTT
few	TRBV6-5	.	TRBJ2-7	CASSYSGGSLYEQYF	TGTGCCAGCAGTTACTCAGGGGGGTCCCTCTACGAGCAGTACTTC
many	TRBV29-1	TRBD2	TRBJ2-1	CSVDERGVGRNEQFF	TGCAGCGTTGACGAGCGGGGGGTAGGTCGGAATGAGCAGTTCTTC
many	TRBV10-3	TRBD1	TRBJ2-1	CAISVRTGDPSSYNEQFF	TGTGCCATCAGTGTAAGGACAGGGGACCCGAGCTCCTACAATGAGCAGTTCTTC
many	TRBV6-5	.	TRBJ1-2	CASSGSGTHYGYTF	TGTGCCAGCAGTGGTTCCGGGACTCACTATGGCTACACCTTC
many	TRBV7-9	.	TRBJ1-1	CASSSPYGLLNTEAFF	TGTGCCAGCAGCTCGCCCTACGGTCTTTTGAACACTGAAGCTTTCTTT
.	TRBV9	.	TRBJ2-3	CASSEDVRGVKGGTDTQYF	TGTGCCAGCAGCGAAGATGTCCGAGGCGTAAAGGGTGGCACAGATACGCAGTATTTT
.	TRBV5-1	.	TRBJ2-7	CASSFEQGYEQYF	TGCGCCAGCAGCTTTGAACAGGGCTACGAGCAGTACTTC
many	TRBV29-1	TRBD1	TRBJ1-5	CSTGTDAYLNQPQHF	TGCAGCACAGGGACAGATGCTTACCTTAATCAGCCCCAGCATTTT
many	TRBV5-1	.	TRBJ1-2	CASSEVNYGYTF	TGCGCCAGCAGCGAAGTTAACTATGGCTACACCTTC
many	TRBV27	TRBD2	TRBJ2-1	CASSPRTSGYNEQFF	TGTGCCAGCAGTCCCAGGACTAGCGGCTACAATGAGCAGTTCTTC
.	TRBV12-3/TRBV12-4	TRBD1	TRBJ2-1	CASSLMRAGGHEQFF	TGTGCCAGCAGTCTCATGAGAGCAGGGGGCCATGAGCAGTTCTTC
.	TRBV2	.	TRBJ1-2	CASSEARGSYGYTF	TGTGCCAGCAGTGAAGCGCGGGGCTCCTATGGCTACACCTTC
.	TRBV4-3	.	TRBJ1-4	CASSQVLVGTNEKLFF	TGCGCCAGCAGCCAAGTATTAGTGGGAACTAATGAAAAACTGTTTTTT
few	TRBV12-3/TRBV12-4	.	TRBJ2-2	CASSSPSSPGPTGELFF	TGTGCCAGCAGTTCCCCATCTAGCCCGGGGCCCACCGGGGAGCTGTTTTTT
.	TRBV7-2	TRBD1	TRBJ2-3	CASNQQGATDTQYF	TGTGCCAGCAACCAACAGGGGGCCACAGATACGCAGTATTTT
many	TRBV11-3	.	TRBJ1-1	CASSLDGRGNTEAFF	TGTGCCAGCAGCTTAGATGGCAGGGGAAACACTGAAGCTTTCTTT
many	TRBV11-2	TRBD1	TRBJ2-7	CASSLTLTGPEQYF	TGTGCCAGCAGCTTGACGTTGACAGGGCCCGAGCAGTACTTC
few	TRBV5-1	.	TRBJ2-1	CASRDDSFYNEQFF	TGCGCCAGTAGGGATGACAGTTTTTACAATGAGCAGTTCTTC
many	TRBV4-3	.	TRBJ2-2	CASSRSRRGRTGELFF	TGCGCCAGCAGCCGGAGTAGGCGGGGGCGCACCGGGGAGCTGTTTTTT
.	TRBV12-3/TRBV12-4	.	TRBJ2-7	CASSLDQEAYEQYF	TGTGCCAGCAGTTTAGATCAAGAAGCCTACGAGCAGTACTTC
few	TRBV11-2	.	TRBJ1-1	CASSQMTANTEAFF	TGTGCCAGCAGCCAAATGACAGCGAACACTGAAGCTTTCTTT
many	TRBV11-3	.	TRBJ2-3	CASSLGTSQYF	TGTGCCAGCAGCTTAGGAACTTCGCAGTATTTT
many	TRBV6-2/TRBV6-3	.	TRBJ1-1	CASSKGQITEAFF	TGTGCCAGCAGTAAAGGACAGATAACTGAAGCTTTCTTT
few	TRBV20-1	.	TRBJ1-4	CSARGTTGNEKLFF	TGCAGTGCTAGGGGCACAACGGGGAATGAAAAACTGTTTTTT
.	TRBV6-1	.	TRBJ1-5	CASSEAPASMQPQHF	TGTGCCAGCAGTGAAGCGCCGGCTTCTATGCAGCCCCAGCATTTT
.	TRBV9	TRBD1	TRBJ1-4	CASSDRQGDEKLFF	TGTGCCAGCAGCGACAGACAGGGGGATGAAAAACTGTTTTTT
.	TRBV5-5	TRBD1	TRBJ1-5	CASSLDGTGARQPQHF	TGTGCCAGCAGCTTGGATGGGACAGGGGCACGACAGCCCCAGCATTTT
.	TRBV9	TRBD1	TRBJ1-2	CASSVRDRSYGYTF	TGTGCCAGCAGCGTCCGGGACAGGTCCTATGGCTACACCTTC
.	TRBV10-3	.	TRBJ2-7	CAISEYGTHYEQYF	TGTGCCATCAGTGAGTACGGTACTCACTACGAGCAGTACTTC
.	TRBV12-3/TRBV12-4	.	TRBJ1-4	CASSFGTESYF	TGTGCCAGCAGTTTCGGTACAGAAAGCTATTTT
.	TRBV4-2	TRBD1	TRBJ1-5	CASSQETGRQPQHF	TGTGCCAGCAGCCAAGAGACAGGGCGTCAGCCCCAGCATTTT
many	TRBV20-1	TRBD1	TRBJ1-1	CSAEGMDRANTEAFF	TGCAGTGCTGAAGGAATGGACAGGGCGAACACTGAAGCTTTCTTT